These 29 T cell receptor beta chains share one sample of origin, sequenced in a study of blood T cell repertoires in COVID-19. The data were produced by immunoSEQ multiplex PCR, yet TCRdb's version contains in-frame clones alone and is incomplete. Among 200,000 to 250,000 clones, nearly 90% were seen once, and the ten largest hold approximately 12%. Specimen: peripheral blood. Every receptor here comes from a woman aged 18-35 years who had recovered from COVID-19.

This clone was found once. The chain has TRBV9 and TRBJ2-3, with a tentative D call TRBD2 (5 bases). The ends were cut back, 4 bases at V and 3 bases at J, with 15 bases in the middle. The CDR3 runs to 15 residues. CDR1 is SGDLS and CDR2 is YYNGEE in the germline V gene. The DNA for the CDR3 is TGTGCCAGCAGCTCTCGGGGTGACGGGACAGATACGCAGTATTTT. Translated: CASSSRGDGTDTQYF. Variable domain in full (rest from reference TRBV9 and TRBJ2-3): DSGVTQTPKHLITATGQRVTLRCSPRSGDLSVYWYQQSLDQGLQFLIQYYNGEERAKGNILERFSAQQFPDLHSELNLSSLELGDSALYFCASSSRGDGTDTQYFGPGTRLTVL.

This sequence joins TRBV10-3 and TRBJ2-6; the match to TRBD2 covers 14 bases. Trimming took 7 bases from V and 2 from J; bases not matched to a gene: 10. Germline V CDR1 and CDR2: ENHRY, SYGVKD. The CDR3 covers 19 residues. The CDR3 nucleotides read TGTGCCATCAATCCCGGGACTAGCGGGAGATTTCCTGGGGCCAACGTCCTGACTTTC. This translates into CAINPGTSGRFPGANVLTF.

This clone has only one observation. The chain recombines TRBV30 with TRBJ2-1; D may be TRBD1 (6 bases). Trimming removed 4 bases from V and 7 bases from J, with 11 bases in between. The CDR3 covers 12 residues. Germline V gene lookup returns CDR1 GTSNPN and CDR2 SVGIG (reference sequence). CDR3 loop: CAWTQGRNEQFF. The CDR3 coding sequence is TGTGCCTGGACACAGGGTAGGAATGAGCAGTTCTTC.

The V gene is TRBV19, the J gene TRBJ1-3; a possible D gene is TRBD1 (5 bases). The CDR3 is 15 residues long. V lost 0 bases and J lost 7, with 13 bases in between. From germline, CDR1 is LNHDA and CDR2 SQIVND (reference sequence). CDR3 nucleotide sequence: TGTGCCAGTAGTATAGATGCAGGGAAGGGCAACACCATATATTTT. Protein product: CASSIDAGKGNTIYF. The full variable domain, in which reference TRBV19 and TRBJ1-3 provide the parts outside the CDR3, is DGGITQSPKYLFRKEGQNVTLSCEQNLNHDAMYWYRQDPGQGLRLIYYSQIVNDFQKGDIAEGYSVSREKKESFPLTVTSAQKNPTAFYLCASSIDAGKGNTIYFGEGSWLTVV.

About this clone itself: The identical CDR3 is also encoded by other nucleotide sequences in the sample. The rearrangement uses TRBV27 and TRBJ1-5, with D perhaps TRBD1 (5 bases). The ends were cut back, 3 bases at V and 6 bases at J, with 9 bases in the middle. This CDR3 spans 13 amino acids. The V gene's germline CDR1 is MNHEY and CDR2 SMNVEV (reference sequence). CDR3 amino acids: CASSLGGSQPQHF. The CDR3 DNA sequence: TGTGCCAGCAGTTTGGGGGGTTCTCAGCCCCAGCATTTT.

The chain joins TRBV9 to TRBJ2-1; 8 bases align to TRBD2. With V trimmed by 5 bases and J by 4 bases, 5 bases remained unmatched. The CDR3 runs to 14 residues. Germline lookup yields CDR1 SGDLS and CDR2 YYNGEE. In DNA, the CDR3 is TGTGCCAGCAGTGTGACTAGCGTATACAATGAGCAGTTCTTC. It specifies CASSVTSVYNEQFF.

The rearrangement links TRBV18 to TRBJ2-3, with TRBD1 matching over 8 bases. CDR3 length: 18 residues. J lost 4 bases, V lost 2 bases, and 14 bases had no gene match. Germline CDR1 KGHSH, CDR2 LQKENI. The CDR3, as DNA: TGTGCCAGCTCACCATATCAGGCGGCAGGGGGCAGTCCAGATACGCAGTATTTT. This gives the protein CASSPYQAAGGSPDTQYF.

The genes are TRBV27 and TRBJ1-2; the match to TRBD1 covers 12 bases. The length of the CDR3 is 16 residues. V was pared by 6 bases and J by 7 bases, with 12 bases of the junction left unmatched. Germline CDR1 and CDR2: MNHEY and SMNVEV (reference sequence). CDR3 region: CASSVVGQGASGGYTF. CDR3 DNA: TGTGCCAGCAGCGTAGTGGGACAGGGGGCGAGTGGTGGCTACACCTTC.

This sequence joins TRBV7-8 and TRBJ2-1; D may be TRBD1 (6 bases). From germline, CDR1 is SGHVS and CDR2 FQNEAQ. The CDR3 loop spans 16 amino acids. The ends were cut back, 3 bases at V and 5 bases at J, with 17 bases in the middle. The CDR3 sequence is CASSFASGEYHNEQFF. CDR3 DNA sequence: TGTGCCAGCAGCTTCGCCTCAGGGGAGTACCACAATGAGCAGTTCTTC.

The chain couples TRBV12-3 or TRBV12-4 to TRBJ2-5; D remains unclear. Trimming left V 4 bases short and J 2 bases short, with 2 bases between. This CDR3 is 11 amino acids long. The CDR3 DNA sequence: TGTGCCAGCAGTTCACAAGAGACCCAGTACTTC. Its translation: CASSSQETQYF.

This clone was detected once. The V and J genes are TRBV14 and TRBJ1-2, with D perhaps matching TRBD1 (5 bases). Between the trimmed V and J ends, which lost 5 bases and 0 bases, there was a span of 13 bases. Per the germline V gene, CDR1 is SGHDN and CDR2 is FVKESK. This CDR3 is built from 15 residues. CDR3 DNA sequence: TGTGCCAGCAGCGACAGTCTCCCAGCTAACTATGGCTACACCTTC. It encodes CASSDSLPANYGYTF. Combining the CDR3 with reference TRBV14 and TRBJ1-2 gives the whole variable domain EAGVTQFPSHSVIEKGQTVTLRCDPISGHDNLYWYRRVMGKEIKFLLHFVKESKQDESGMPNNRFLAERTGGTYSTLKVQPAELEDSGVYFCASSDSLPANYGYTFGSGTRLTVV.

The chain has TRBV19 and TRBJ1-2; 7 nucleotides align to TRBD1. Unmatched junction bases numbered 5, after V lost 2 bases and J lost 5 bases. The CDR3 is made up of 14 amino acids. Germline loops: CDR1 LNHDA, CDR2 SQIVND (reference sequence). The CDR3 loop is CASSILGTAYGYTF. Here the CDR3 DNA reads TGTGCCAGTAGTATACTCGGGACAGCGTATGGCTACACCTTC.

The rearrangement uses TRBV5-6 and TRBJ1-1, with 9 bases aligning to TRBD1. This CDR3 spans 15 amino acids. After removal of 3 bases from V and 0 bases from J, the junction contained 3 bases not matched to a gene. Germline CDR1 is SGHDT and CDR2 is YYEEEE. The DNA of the CDR3 is TGTGCCAGCAGCTGGGGACAGGGCCTGAACACTGAAGCTTTCTTT. This encodes CASSWGQGLNTEAFF.

CDR3 amino acids: CASSQDKTSRADTQYF. As DNA, the CDR3 is TGCGCCAGCAGCCAAGATAAGACTAGCAGAGCGGATACGCAGTATTTT. V gene TRBV4-1 combines with J gene TRBJ2-3; TRBD2 matches 7 bases. With V trimmed by 0 bases and J by 6 bases, 9 bases remained unmatched. The V gene's germline CDR1 is MGHRA and CDR2 YSYEKL. The CDR3 is 16 residues long.

This clone was observed a handful of times. The V and J genes are TRBV30 and TRBJ1-6; D might be TRBD1 (6 bases). CDR1 is GTSNPN, CDR2 SVGIG, per germline (reference sequence). The germline V and J ends were trimmed by 5 bases and 10 bases, with 18 bases remaining between them. The CDR3 covers 14 residues. The CDR3 protein is CAWGEGGVRSPLHF. The CDR3 DNA reads as TGTGCCTGGGGAGAAGGGGGGGTGAGATCACCCCTCCACTTT.

The rearrangement links TRBV19 to TRBJ2-1, with D perhaps matching TRBD2 (5 bases). This CDR3 contains 15 residues. Trimming took off 6 bases at V and 5 bases at J, with 17 bases between the two ends. Looked up from germline, CDR1 is LNHDA and CDR2 is SQIVND (reference sequence). The DNA of the CDR3 is TGTGCCAGTAGGTCAGCGGCAGGTCGGAACAATGAGCAGTTCTTC. Amino acids: CASRSAAGRNNEQFF.

The V gene is TRBV5-5, the J gene TRBJ2-5; 12 bases map to TRBD2. Germline V gene data show CDR1 as SGHKS and CDR2 as YYEKEE (reference sequence). CDR3 size: 17 residues. V was pared by 0 bases and J by 5 bases, with 8 bases of the junction left unmatched. In nucleotides, the CDR3 is TGTGCCAGCAGCTTGGGGACTAGCGGGAAAGGCGTGGAGACCCAGTACTTC. Amino acids: CASSLGTSGKGVETQYF.

The chain uses TRBV29-1 and TRBJ2-5; 7 bases are a match to TRBD2. The V segment lost 4 bases and the J segment 5 bases; nucleotides outside the gene matches: 19. CDR1 and CDR2 (germline): SQVTM, ANQGSEA. The CDR3 is 17 residues long. The CDR3: CSVAFELDAWGGETQYF. The DNA of the CDR3 is TGCAGCGTTGCCTTTGAACTAGACGCATGGGGAGGGGAGACCCAGTACTTC.

This chain joins TRBV7-9 and TRBJ2-3, with TRBD2 identical over 9 bases. The V and J ends lost 1 base and 5 bases, in that order; junction bases with no gene match: 7. Germline V gene lookup returns CDR1 SEHNR and CDR2 FQNEAQ (reference sequence). The CDR3 contains 16 residues. As DNA, the CDR3 is TGTGCCAGCAGCTTAGAGGCTAGCGGGAATATAGATACGCAGTATTTT. It specifies CASSLEASGNIDTQYF.

Concerning this clone: Other DNA sequences within the sample encode an identical CDR3. The chain carries TRBV6-2 or TRBV6-3 and TRBJ2-7; TRBD1 is a possible D gene (5 bases). Germline V gene data show CDR1 as MNHEY and CDR2 as SVGEGT. This CDR3 region has 13 residues. V was clipped by 3 bases and J by 3 bases, with 9 bases between them. The CDR3 loop reads CASSYRQGYEQYF. The CDR3 coding sequence is TGTGCCAGCAGTTATAGGCAGGGCTACGAGCAGTACTTC.

J is TRBJ1-5 and V is TRBV13, with D possibly TRBD1 on 6 matching bases. This CDR3 is built from 13 residues. The germline V gene has CDR1 PRHDT and CDR2 FYEKMQ (reference sequence). V was shortened by 5 bases and J by 4 bases, with 9 bases between the two germline ends. The CDR3 spells CASSRTVNQPQHF. The CDR3 DNA reads TGTGCCAGCAGCCGGACAGTTAATCAGCCCCAGCATTTT.

This clone occurred a few times. V is TRBV6-5 and J is TRBJ1-3, with D perhaps TRBD1 (5 bases). Trimming took 3 bases from V and 0 from J, leaving 9 bases between them. CDR1 is MNHEY and CDR2 is SVGAGI in the germline V gene. The length of the CDR3 is 15 residues. The CDR3 DNA is TGTGCCAGCAGTTATGGGGCCCTCTCTGGAAACACCATATATTTT. Amino acids: CASSYGALSGNTIYF.

The rearrangement joins TRBV13 to TRBJ2-1; 9 bases map to TRBD2. V trimming: 5 bases; J trimming: 2 bases; junction bases outside the gene matches: 4. CDR1 is PRHDT and CDR2 is FYEKMQ in the germline V gene (reference sequence). CDR3 size: 15 residues. CDR3 sequence reads: CASSTGLATYNEQFF. CDR3 nucleotides: TGTGCCAGCAGCACCGGACTAGCGACCTACAATGAGCAGTTCTTC.

CDR3 in DNA: TGTGCCAGCAGCTTTTATGCAGGGCAAGAGACCCAGTACTTC. This encodes CASSFYAGQETQYF. The chain carries TRBV7-8 and TRBJ2-5, with D possibly being TRBD1 (5 bases). V was clipped by 3 bases and J by 2 bases, with 10 bases between them. This CDR3 is built from 14 residues. Germline CDR1 is SGHVS and CDR2 is FQNEAQ. Full variable domain (rest looked up from reference TRBV7-8 and TRBJ2-5): GAGVSQSPRYKVAKRGQDVALRCDPISGHVSLFWYQQALGQGPEFLTYFQNEAQLDKSGLPSDRFFAERPEGSVSTLKIQRTQQEDSAVYLCASSFYAGQETQYFGPGTRLLVL.

The gene calls are TRBV2 and TRBJ1-5; TRBD1 matches at 7 bases. This CDR3 region has 17 residues. Trimming cost V 4 bases and J 0 bases; bases outside gene matches: 9. Germline assignment: CDR1 SNHLY and CDR2 FYNNEI. The CDR3 region is CASSATRGVLSNQPQHF. As DNA, the CDR3 is TGTGCCAGCAGTGCGACCAGGGGGGTGCTTAGCAATCAGCCCCAGCATTTT. The entire variable domain, with the rest obtained from reference TRBV2 and TRBJ1-5, is as follows: EPEVTQTPSHQVTQMGQEVILRCVPISNHLYFYWYRQILGQKVEFLVSFYNNEISEKSEIFDDQFSVERPDGSNFTLKIRSTKLEDSAMYFCASSATRGVLSNQPQHFGDGTRLSIL.

The chain uses TRBV30 and TRBJ2-7; D remains ambiguous. Germline V gene data show CDR1 as GTSNPN and CDR2 as SVGIG (reference sequence). This CDR3 spans 11 amino acids. With 3 bases removed from V and 6 bases from J, the gap between germline ends came to 9 bases. CDR3 bases: TGTGCCTGGAGCCTCCCTTTCGAGCAGTACTTC. Protein product: CAWSLPFEQYF.

This chain joins TRBV9 and TRBJ2-1; no reliable D call. Germline assignment: CDR1 SGDLS and CDR2 YYNGEE. The CDR3 spans 13 residues. Trimming stripped 0 bases from V and 10 bases from J, with 11 bases between. The CDR3 DNA reads as TGTGCCAGCAGCGTAGATTCCCACGGGGAGCAGTTCTTC. Its protein is CASSVDSHGEQFF.

The DNA of the CDR3 is TGTGCCAGTAAATACAGGGGACCTTACACTGAAGCTTTCTTT. Translation gives CASKYRGPYTEAFF. The gene calls are TRBV19 and TRBJ1-1; TRBD1 matches 7 bases. The CDR3 has 14 amino acids. The J segment lost 3 bases and the V segment lost 7 bases, leaving 8 bases of the junction unmatched. Germline V gives CDR1 LNHDA, CDR2 SQIVND (reference sequence).

The chain links TRBV6-5 to TRBJ1-2; D unclear. The CDR3 runs 14 residues. V was cut by 2 bases and J by 1 base, with 8 bases left in between. Germline V gene data show CDR1 as MNHEY and CDR2 as SVGAGI. CDR3 residues: CASSYQRGNYGYTF. The CDR3 nucleotides read TGTGCCAGCAGTTACCAACGCGGTAACTATGGCTACACCTTC.